This passage covers 9 T cell receptor beta chains from one sample sequenced in a study of graft-versus-host responses after intestinal transplantation. Some clones are missing from TCRdb's copy, which holds only in-frame ones; the method was immunoSEQ multiplex PCR. The repertoire has more than 40,000 clones, approximately 95% of them found once; the top ten carry 0.2% to 0.25%. These receptors lack a known antigen. Material: unstimulated CD8+ T cells sorted from spleen or lymph node cells, obtained before transplant. The receptors shown here come from a human donor who was the organ donor for an intestinal transplant.

V and J are TRBV30 and TRBJ2-3, with TRBD2 matching over 13 bases. The CDR3 loop spans 14 amino acids. V lost 7 bases and J lost 1; bases outside the gene matches: 2. Germline V CDR1 and CDR2: GTSNPN, SVGIG (reference sequence). The CDR3 reads CAFGLAGGTDTQYF. CDR3 in DNA: TGTGCCTTTGGACTAGCGGGGGGCACAGATACGCAGTATTTT.

This clone was seen once. The V call is TRBV5-6, the J call TRBJ1-2; D gene unclear. Germline V CDR1 and CDR2: SGHDT, YYEEEE. V dropped 2 bases and J dropped 5 bases, with 19 bases sitting between them. CDR3 size: 16 residues. CDR3 residues: CASSFPFEDPIYGYTF. For the CDR3, the DNA is TGTGCCAGCAGCTTCCCTTTTGAAGACCCCATTTATGGCTACACCTTC.

This clone was observed a single time. This rearrangement joins TRBV27 to TRBJ1-1, with no clear D. There are 14 residues in the CDR3. V was pared by 2 bases and J by 1 base, with 8 bases between. Looked up from germline, CDR1 is MNHEY and CDR2 is SMNVEV (reference sequence). For the CDR3, the DNA is TGTGCCAGCAGTTTAGGGGTGGCGAACACTGAAGCTTTCTTT. This encodes CASSLGVANTEAFF.

J is TRBJ1-4 and V is TRBV5-1; D not certain. Germline V gene sequence: CDR1 SGHRS, CDR2 YFSETQ. CDR3 length: 17 amino acids. V was shortened by 0 bases and J by 0 bases, with 12 bases between the two germline ends. As DNA, the CDR3 is TGCGCCAGCAGCTTGGCCCCCCCGGGGTCAACTAATGAAAAACTGTTTTTT. Translated, it gives CASSLAPPGSTNEKLFF. Together with reference TRBV5-1 and TRBJ1-4, the CDR3 gives the full variable domain: KAGVTQTPRYLIKTRGQQVTLSCSPISGHRSVSWYQQTPGQGLQFLFEYFSETQRNKGNFPGRFSGRQFSNSRSEMNVSTLELGDSALYLCASSLAPPGSTNEKLFFGSGTQLSVL.

V usage is TRBV29-1 and J usage is TRBJ1-4, with 7 bases lining up with TRBD1. Germline lookup yields CDR1 SQVTM and CDR2 ANQGSEA. The junction had 5 bases not matched to a gene; V was cut back by 8 bases and J by 8 bases. The CDR3 runs 11 residues. CDR3 coding DNA: TGCAGCATAAAGGACAGGGAAAAACTGTTTTTT. This translates into CSIKDREKLFF.

V is TRBV14 and J is TRBJ1-2; no reliable D call. The CDR3 runs 16 residues. CDR1 is SGHDN and CDR2 is FVKESK in the germline V gene. V gave up 0 bases and J gave up 8 bases, with 19 bases separating them. The CDR3 reads CASSQEVAGPYGGYTF. Written as DNA, the CDR3 is TGTGCCAGCAGCCAAGAGGTCGCAGGTCCCTATGGGGGCTACACCTTC.

The V gene is TRBV13, the J gene TRBJ2-7; D is ambiguous. This CDR3 comprises 12 residues. Germline CDR1 PRHDT, CDR2 FYEKMQ (reference sequence). V lost 5 bases and J lost 7, with 12 bases in between. Here the CDR3 reads CASSHQHREQYF. The CDR3 DNA sequence: TGTGCCAGCAGCCACCAGCATCGGGAGCAGTACTTC.

This rearrangement joins TRBV11-3 to TRBJ2-3; D is unclear. In germline, CDR1 is SGHNT, CDR2 YENEEA. Trimming took off 0 bases at V and 5 bases at J, with 6 bases between the two ends. The CDR3 length is 13 residues. The CDR3 loop is CASSLDPLDTQYF. The CDR3 DNA follows: TGTGCCAGCAGCTTAGACCCTCTAGATACGCAGTATTTT.

In DNA form, the CDR3 reads TGTGCCAGCAGTTTCTCGGGGCTCACTGAAGCTTTCTTT. Translated, it gives CASSFSGLTEAFF. The chain uses TRBV27 and TRBJ1-1; perhaps TRBD1 as D (5 bases). Germline CDR1 and CDR2: MNHEY and SMNVEV (reference sequence). Deletions cut 3 bases from V and 4 bases from J, with 9 bases between. The CDR3 totals 13 residues.